Listed here are 18 T cell receptor beta chains from one sample, sequenced in a study of shared clonotypes between healthy human individuals. Data came from immunoSEQ multiplex PCR; TCRdb stores just in-frame clones and leaves some out. The table lists some 2,500,000 clones, roughly 90% of them singletons. Sequenced material: naive CD4+ T cells from PBMCs. The subset here: CD45RA+ positively selected. The receptors here all came from a man between 18 and 29 years old in good health. Some clones in this sample may be carry-over from other donors' samples.

The chain uses TRBV10-3 and TRBJ2-7; a weak D match, TRBD1 (7 bases). Germline V gene data show CDR1 as ENHRY and CDR2 as SYGVKD. V was pared by 10 bases and J by 7 bases, with 17 bases between. The CDR3 sequence is 12 residues long. CDR3 amino acids: CATSQQGREQYF. The CDR3 region has the DNA TGTGCCACAAGCCAACAGGGGAGGGAGCAGTACTTC.

This clone appeared once. The chain links TRBV18 to TRBJ1-2; TRBD1 matches at 7 bases. The trim removed 4 bases at V and 4 bases at J, leaving 6 bases unmatched. Germline V gives CDR1 KGHSH, CDR2 LQKENI. There are 14 residues in the CDR3. CDR3 coding DNA: TGTGCCAGCTCACACGACAGGGTCGGCTATGGCTACACCTTC. Translation gives CASSHDRVGYGYTF.

This clone has just a few counts. The CDR3 region is CASSFRDRSFGYTF. The DNA for the CDR3 is TGTGCCAGCAGTTTTCGGGACAGGTCTTTTGGCTACACCTTC. The rearrangement links TRBV27 to TRBJ1-2; 8 nucleotides line up with TRBD1. The CDR3 runs to 14 residues. CDR1 and CDR2 from the germline V gene are MNHEY and SMNVEV (reference sequence). V dropped 3 bases and J dropped 7; count of bases not matched to a gene: 7.

As to this clone: Other DNA sequences in this specimen translate into the identical CDR3. This sequence joins TRBV18 and TRBJ1-1, with a tentative D call TRBD1 (5 bases). Germline CDR1 and CDR2: KGHSH and LQKENI. V was cut by 1 base and J by 2 bases, with 11 bases left in between. CDR3 length: 15 residues. CDR3 sequence reads: CASSPLGDRNTEAFF. CDR3 DNA sequence: TGTGCCAGCTCACCACTCGGGGACCGAAACACTGAAGCTTTCTTT.

The chain combines TRBV11-2 with TRBJ2-4; 7 nucleotides align to TRBD2. The germline V gene has CDR1 SGHAT and CDR2 FQNNGV. V trimming: 3 bases; J trimming: 6 bases; junction bases outside the gene matches: 14. The CDR3 is made up of 17 amino acids. The CDR3 protein is CASSLLGSSGLGNIQYF. CDR3 in DNA: TGTGCCAGCAGCTTGTTGGGGTCTAGCGGTCTAGGAAACATTCAGTACTTC. The variable domain in full, with the rest retrieved from reference TRBV11-2 and TRBJ2-4, is EAGVAQSPRYKIIEKRQSVAFWCNPISGHATLYWYQQILGQGPKLLIQFQNNGVVDDSQLPKDRFSAERLKGVDSTLKIQPAKLEDSAVYLCASSLLGSSGLGNIQYFGAGTRLSVL.

The chain links TRBV28 to TRBJ2-1; D not certain. Trimming took off 4 bases at V and 4 bases at J, with 17 bases between the two ends. This CDR3 spans 16 amino acids. CDR1 MDHEN and CDR2 SYDVKM come from the germline V gene. CDR3 DNA: TGTGCCAGCAGTTCCCGCGCGGCGGTTTTTTACAATGAGCAGTTCTTC. Translation gives CASSSRAAVFYNEQFF.

The V call is TRBV5-1, the J call TRBJ1-5; D ambiguous. The length of the CDR3 is 14 residues. The V end lost 1 base, the J end lost 5 bases, and 10 bases lay between the germline ends. From germline, CDR1 is SGHRS and CDR2 YFSETQ. The chain's CDR3 is CASSLQGQDQPQHF. The CDR3, as DNA: TGCGCCAGCAGCTTGCAAGGGCAAGATCAGCCCCAGCATTTT.

The table lists this clone with a count of one. V and J are TRBV5-1 and TRBJ1-1; tentative D call: TRBD1 (6 bases). The CDR3 totals 16 residues. CDR1 and CDR2 (germline): SGHRS, YFSETQ. Between the trimmed V and J ends, which lost 4 bases and 1 base, there was a span of 17 bases. The CDR3 reads CASSIGGGTTNTEAFF. The CDR3 DNA follows: TGCGCCAGCAGCATTGGGGGAGGGACAACGAACACTGAAGCTTTCTTT.

The sample holds a few counts of this clone. The V call is TRBV7-8, the J call TRBJ1-2; D not resolved. CDR3 length: 12 amino acids. Germline CDR1 SGHVS, CDR2 FQNEAQ. Trimming removed 5 bases from V and 8 bases from J, with 12 bases in between. CDR3 protein: CASSAEGYGYTF. DNA for the CDR3: TGTGCCAGCAGCGCCGAGGGTTACGGCTACACCTTC. Full variable domain (missing parts from reference TRBV7-8 and TRBJ1-2): GAGVSQSPRYKVAKRGQDVALRCDPISGHVSLFWYQQALGQGPEFLTYFQNEAQLDKSGLPSDRFFAERPEGSVSTLKIQRTQQEDSAVYLCASSAEGYGYTFGSGTRLTVV.

V is TRBV7-9 and J is TRBJ1-3; D is perhaps TRBD1 (5 bases). Trimming removed 4 bases at V and 2 bases at J, with 6 bases between. CDR3 length: 13 amino acids. CDR1 SEHNR and CDR2 FQNEAQ come from the germline V gene (reference sequence). The DNA of the CDR3 is TGTGCCAGCAGCTGGGGGGCTGGAAACACCATATATTTT. Translated: CASSWGAGNTIYF. Looking up the rest from reference TRBV7-9 and TRBJ1-3 gives the full variable domain: DTGVSQNPRHKITKRGQNVTFRCDPISEHNRLYWYRQTLGQGPEFLTYFQNEAQLEKSRLLSDRFSAERPKGSFSTLEIQRTEQGDSAMYLCASSWGAGNTIYFGEGSWLTVV.

This rearrangement joins TRBV4-1 to TRBJ2-3, with 7 bases matching TRBD1. V shed 2 bases, J shed 5 bases, and the junction held 10 bases outside the gene matches. Germline CDR1 is MGHRA and CDR2 is YSYEKL. The CDR3 is 16 amino acids. In DNA form, the CDR3 reads TGCGCCAGCAGCCAACCGGGACAGTCGCGACAAGATACGCAGTATTTT. Its protein is CASSQPGQSRQDTQYF.

For this clone: This specimen includes other DNA sequences encoding the same CDR3. The chain recombines TRBV7-3 with TRBJ2-5; 8 nucleotides align to TRBD1. The CDR3 length is 13 residues. V trimming: 4 bases; J trimming: 4 bases; junction bases outside the gene matches: 2. CDR1 is SGHTA, CDR2 FQGTGA, per germline. The CDR3 loop is CASSSGQGETQYF. In nucleotides, the CDR3 is TGTGCCAGCAGCTCTGGACAGGGAGAGACCCAGTACTTC.

The CDR3 spells CASSLGIGYEQYF. CDR3 DNA: TGTGCCAGCAGCTTAGGAATCGGCTACGAGCAGTACTTC. This chain connects TRBV7-9 to TRBJ2-7, with D unclear. V gave up 1 base and J gave up 3 bases, with 7 bases separating them. Germline values: CDR1 SEHNR, CDR2 FQNEAQ (reference sequence). The CDR3 length is 13 residues.

V gene TRBV27 combines with J gene TRBJ1-5, with D perhaps matching TRBD1 (6 bases). This CDR3 has 15 residues. Germline CDR1 MNHEY, CDR2 SMNVEV (reference sequence). The V gene lost 2 bases and the J gene lost 2 bases, with 10 bases spanning the gap. As DNA, the CDR3 is TGTGCCAGCAGTTTAAGGGGGACCCGCAATCAGCCCCAGCATTTT. This gives the protein CASSLRGTRNQPQHF.

The gene calls are TRBV10-2 and TRBJ1-4; the match to TRBD1 covers 8 bases. Germline trimming cut 0 bases from V and 10 bases from J; bases unmatched to any gene: 7. CDR3 length: 15 residues. Per germline, CDR1 WSHSY and CDR2 SAAADI. The CDR3 spells CASSESQGGLGKLFF. In nucleotides, the CDR3 is TGCGCCAGCAGTGAGTCACAGGGGGGACTTGGAAAACTGTTTTTT.

In regard to this clone: The sample carries other DNA sequences with the same CDR3. The chain uses TRBV19 and TRBJ2-7, with D unresolved. Germline assignment: CDR1 LNHDA and CDR2 SQIVND (reference sequence). CDR3 length equals 11 residues. V lost 5 bases and J lost 2, with 4 bases in between. The CDR3 DNA sequence: TGTGCCAGTAGTGCCGCCTACGAGCAGTACTTC. Translation: CASSAAYEQYF.

The rearrangement links TRBV9 to TRBJ2-1; D not certain. Trimming pared 3 bases from V and 3 bases from J, leaving 10 bases between. Germline CDR1 SGDLS, CDR2 YYNGEE. The CDR3 covers 14 residues. As DNA, the CDR3 is TGTGCCAGCAGCGCACAGCTAAACTACAATGAGCAGTTCTTC. Its protein is CASSAQLNYNEQFF.

CDR3 loop: CASSWGVGTGGNQPQHF. CDR3 coding DNA: TGTGCCAGCAGCTGGGGGGTAGGGACAGGTGGCAATCAGCCCCAGCATTTT. This chain links TRBV28 with TRBJ1-5, with 8 bases fitting TRBD1. Germline V CDR1 and CDR2: MDHEN, SYDVKM. CDR3 length equals 17 residues. V gave up 6 bases and J gave up 2 bases; unmatched junction bases: 12.